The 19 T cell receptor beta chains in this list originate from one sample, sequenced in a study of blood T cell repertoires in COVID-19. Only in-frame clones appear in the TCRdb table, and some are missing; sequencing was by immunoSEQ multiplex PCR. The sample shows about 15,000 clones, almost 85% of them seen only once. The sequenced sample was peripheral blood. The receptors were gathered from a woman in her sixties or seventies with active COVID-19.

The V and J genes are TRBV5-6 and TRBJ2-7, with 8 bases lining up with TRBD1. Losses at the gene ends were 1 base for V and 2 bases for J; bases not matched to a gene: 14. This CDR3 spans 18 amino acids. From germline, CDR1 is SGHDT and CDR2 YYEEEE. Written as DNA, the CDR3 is TGTGCCAGCAGCTTGTTTCAGTATGGGACAGGAAAACCCTACGAGCAGTACTTC. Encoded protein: CASSLFQYGTGKPYEQYF.

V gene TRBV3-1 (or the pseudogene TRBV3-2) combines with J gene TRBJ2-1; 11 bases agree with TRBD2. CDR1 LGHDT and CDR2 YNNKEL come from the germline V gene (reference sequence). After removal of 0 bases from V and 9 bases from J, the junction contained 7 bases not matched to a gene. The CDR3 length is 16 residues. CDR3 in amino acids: CASSQDRSLAGAEQFF. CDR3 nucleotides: TGTGCCAGCAGCCAAGATCGGTCACTAGCGGGAGCTGAGCAGTTCTTC.

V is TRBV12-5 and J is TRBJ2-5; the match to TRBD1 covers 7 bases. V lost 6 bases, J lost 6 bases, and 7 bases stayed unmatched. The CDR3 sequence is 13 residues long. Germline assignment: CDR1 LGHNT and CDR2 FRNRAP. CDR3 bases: TGTGCTAGTGGAACGACAGGGATGCAGACCCAGTACTTC. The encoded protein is CASGTTGMQTQYF.

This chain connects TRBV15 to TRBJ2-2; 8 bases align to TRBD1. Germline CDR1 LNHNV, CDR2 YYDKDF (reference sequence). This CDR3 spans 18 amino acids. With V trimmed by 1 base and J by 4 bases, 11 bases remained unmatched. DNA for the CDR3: TGTGCCACCAGCAGAGCTGGGGCAGGGACAGGACGCACCGGGGAGCTGTTTTTT. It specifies CATSRAGAGTGRTGELFF.

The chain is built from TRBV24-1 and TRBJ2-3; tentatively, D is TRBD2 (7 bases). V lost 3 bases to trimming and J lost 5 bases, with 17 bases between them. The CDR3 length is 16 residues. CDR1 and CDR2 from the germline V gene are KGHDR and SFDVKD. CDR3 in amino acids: CATSDTLGGRRDTQYF. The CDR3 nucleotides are TGTGCCACCAGTGATACCCTGGGGGGGCGCAGAGATACGCAGTATTTT.

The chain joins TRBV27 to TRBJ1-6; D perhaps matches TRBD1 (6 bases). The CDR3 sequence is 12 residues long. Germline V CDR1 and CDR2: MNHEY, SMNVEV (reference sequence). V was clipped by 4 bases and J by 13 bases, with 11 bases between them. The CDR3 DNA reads TGTGCCAGCAGTTCAGGGGATGGGCCCCTCCACTTT. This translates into CASSSGDGPLHF.

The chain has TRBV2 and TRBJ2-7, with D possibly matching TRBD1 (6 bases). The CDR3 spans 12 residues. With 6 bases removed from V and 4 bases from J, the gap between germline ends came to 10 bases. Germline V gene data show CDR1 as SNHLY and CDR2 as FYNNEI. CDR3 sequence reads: CASRRTDYEQYF. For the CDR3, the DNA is TGTGCCAGCAGGAGGACAGATTACGAGCAGTACTTC.

The CDR3 sequence: CASSLARDRPYNEQFF. As DNA, the CDR3 is TGTGCCAGCAGCTTGGCTCGGGACAGGCCCTACAATGAGCAGTTCTTC. This chain uses TRBV5-6 with TRBJ2-1; 8 bases line up with TRBD1. The germline V gene has CDR1 SGHDT and CDR2 YYEEEE. The CDR3 covers 16 residues. Losses at the gene ends were 0 bases for V and 2 bases for J; bases not matched to a gene: 4.

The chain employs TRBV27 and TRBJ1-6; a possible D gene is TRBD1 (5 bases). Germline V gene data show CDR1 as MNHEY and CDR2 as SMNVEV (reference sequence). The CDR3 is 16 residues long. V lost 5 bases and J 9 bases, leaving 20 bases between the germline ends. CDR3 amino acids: CASSPLGGAYPSPLHF. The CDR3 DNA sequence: TGTGCCAGCAGTCCACTCGGGGGTGCGTATCCTTCACCCCTCCACTTT.

DNA of the CDR3: TGCGCCAGCAGCCAACTCTCGGGACTAGCGATAGAGACCCAGTACTTC. The encoded protein is CASSQLSGLAIETQYF. The chain joins TRBV4-1 to TRBJ2-5, with 10 bases matching TRBD2. The J segment lost 4 bases and the V segment lost 2 bases, leaving 7 bases of the junction unmatched. The germline CDR1 and CDR2 sequences are MGHRA and YSYEKL. The CDR3 is made up of 16 amino acids.

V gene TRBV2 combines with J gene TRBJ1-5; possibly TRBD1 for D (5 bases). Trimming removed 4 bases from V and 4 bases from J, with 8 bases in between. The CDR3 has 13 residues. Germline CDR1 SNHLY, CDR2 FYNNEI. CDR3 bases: TGTGCCAGCAGTGGAGACAGTAATCAGCCCCAGCATTTT. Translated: CASSGDSNQPQHF.

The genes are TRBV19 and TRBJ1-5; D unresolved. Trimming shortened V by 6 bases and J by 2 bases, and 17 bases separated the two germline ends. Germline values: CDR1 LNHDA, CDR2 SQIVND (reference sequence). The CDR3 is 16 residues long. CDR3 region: CASSPSRGSGNQPQHF. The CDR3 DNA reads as TGTGCCAGTAGCCCTAGTAGAGGTTCGGGCAATCAGCCCCAGCATTTT.

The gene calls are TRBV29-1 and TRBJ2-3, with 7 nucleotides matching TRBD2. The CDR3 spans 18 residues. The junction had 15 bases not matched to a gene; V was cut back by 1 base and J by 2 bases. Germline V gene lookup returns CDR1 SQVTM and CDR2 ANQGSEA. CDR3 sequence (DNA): TGCAGCGTTGAAGGGCTAGCGGAGGGACTTCTCTCCACAGATACGCAGTATTTT. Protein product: CSVEGLAEGLLSTDTQYF.

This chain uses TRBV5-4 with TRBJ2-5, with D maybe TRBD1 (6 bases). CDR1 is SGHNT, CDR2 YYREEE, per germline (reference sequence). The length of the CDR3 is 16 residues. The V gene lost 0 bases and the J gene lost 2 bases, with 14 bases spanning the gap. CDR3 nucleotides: TGTGCCAGCAGCTTGGAAGAACAGGGCTTGCAAGAGACCCAGTACTTC. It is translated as CASSLEEQGLQETQYF. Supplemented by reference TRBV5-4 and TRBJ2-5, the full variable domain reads ETGVTQSPTHLIKTRGQQVTLRCSSQSGHNTVSWYQQALGQGPQFIFQYYREEENGRGNFPPRFSGLQFPNYSSELNVNALELDDSALYLCASSLEEQGLQETQYFGPGTRLLVL.

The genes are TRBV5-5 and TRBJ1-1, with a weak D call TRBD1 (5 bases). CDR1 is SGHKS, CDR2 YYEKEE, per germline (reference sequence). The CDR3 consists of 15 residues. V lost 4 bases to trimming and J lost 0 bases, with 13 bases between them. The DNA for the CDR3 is TGTGCCAGCAGCGGGAGGTGGGGGGTGAACACTGAAGCTTTCTTT. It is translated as CASSGRWGVNTEAFF.

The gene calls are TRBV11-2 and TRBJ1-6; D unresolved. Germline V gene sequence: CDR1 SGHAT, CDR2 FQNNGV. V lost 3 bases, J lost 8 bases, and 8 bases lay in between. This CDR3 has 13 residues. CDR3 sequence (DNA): TGTGCCAGCAGCTTGAATCTACATTCACCCCTCCACTTT. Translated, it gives CASSLNLHSPLHF.

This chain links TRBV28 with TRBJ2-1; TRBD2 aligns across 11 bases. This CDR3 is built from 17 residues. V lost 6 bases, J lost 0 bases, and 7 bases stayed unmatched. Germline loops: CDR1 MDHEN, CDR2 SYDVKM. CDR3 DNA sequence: TGTGCCAGCAGCTTAACTAGCGGGAGTTCCTCCTACAATGAGCAGTTCTTC. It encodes CASSLTSGSSSYNEQFF.

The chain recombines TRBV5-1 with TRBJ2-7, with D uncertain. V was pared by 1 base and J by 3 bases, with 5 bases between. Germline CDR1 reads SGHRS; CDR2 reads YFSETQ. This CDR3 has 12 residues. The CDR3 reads CASSLTGYEQYF. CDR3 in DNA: TGCGCCAGCAGCTTGACGGGCTACGAGCAGTACTTC.

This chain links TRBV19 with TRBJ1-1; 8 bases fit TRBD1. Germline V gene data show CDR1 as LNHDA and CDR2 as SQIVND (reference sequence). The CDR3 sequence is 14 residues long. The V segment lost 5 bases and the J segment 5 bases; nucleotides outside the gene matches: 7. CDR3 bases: TGTGCCAGTAGTGGGAGCAGGGGGCAGACTGAAGCTTTCTTT. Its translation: CASSGSRGQTEAFF. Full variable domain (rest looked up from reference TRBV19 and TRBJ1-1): DGGITQSPKYLFRKEGQNVTLSCEQNLNHDAMYWYRQDPGQGLRLIYYSQIVNDFQKGDIAEGYSVSREKKESFPLTVTSAQKNPTAFYLCASSGSRGQTEAFFGQGTRLTVV.